The source of this TCR beta chain is a study of blood T cells in healthy people across ages (dated by TCRdb to between 2015 and 2017). At the level of the whole study: Template switching captured roughly one uniquely barcoded TCR beta cDNA molecule per two T cells in model experiments. Using deep sequencing normalized with unique cDNA molecular identifiers, the study measured how TCR beta repertoire diversity changes with age. Four age groups were formed from the donors: young (average about 17 years), middle-aged (approximately 42), aged (over 55) and long-lived (about 80). To avoid experimental bias, donors of different ages were distributed randomly across sequencing lanes. The study analyzed two additional independent replicas of 1 million unique cDNA reads from the same blood draw for two donors, one aged 18 to 30 and one aged 80 or older.

The approximately 39 donors, aged about 6 to 100 years, were systemically healthy Caucasian individuals from Russia. Ten milliliters of peripheral blood were drawn from each donor into EDTA-treated Vacutainer tubes. Ficoll-Paque density-gradient centrifugation was used to isolate PBMCs, with at least 6 million obtained per sample. Total RNA was extracted from PBMCs with Trizol reagent, with at least 5.5 micrograms obtained per sample. The percentages of naive CD45RAhigh/CD27high T cells were determined by flow cytometry on a PBMC aliquot from every donor. What the authors observed across the whole study: The percentage of naive T cells measured by flow cytometry correlated strongly with observed TCR beta diversity. Observed TCR beta diversity per million T cells fell roughly linearly with age, and a significant reduction was already apparent by age roughly 40. Bulk unsorted PBMC profiling prevented conclusive comparison of naive and antigen-experienced compartments. Estimates of total diversity based on one million sequenced T cells were regarded as lower bounds and as underestimates. Compared with the aged group, the long-lived group had more naive CD4+ T cells, fewer expanded clones and increased TCR diversity, a pattern suggesting age selection. Donor CMV infection status was unknown, potentially confounding age-related changes in expanded clonotypes.

As to this clonotype: The antigen it binds to is not known. There are no base qualities to consult, and no much larger clone falls within one base.

The library came from 5' RACE. TCRdb names Illumina HiSeq 2500 as the instrument used. A second PCR of roughly 7 to 12 cycles was performed with a sample-barcoded 5' primer and a J-beta primer mix. A template-switch 5' adaptor carrying 12 random nucleotides introduced a unique molecular identifier onto each TCR beta cDNA molecule. Each sample yielded at least 3 million CDR3-containing paired-end reads. First-strand cDNA was synthesized from all RNA with the Mint cDNA synthesis kit, primed by a TRBC-specific oligonucleotide. Following uracil-DNA glycosylase treatment, a first 18-cycle PCR with universal primers M1SS and BC2_uni_R was performed on all cDNA. Per the authors' processing: For normalization, 1 million high-quality reads were randomly selected from each sample, with every read carrying a distinct molecular identifier. Reads sharing molecular identifiers were discarded rather than binned into consensus sequences. MiTCR, with a Q25 quality threshold and the strictest error-elimination algorithm, was used for CDR3 identification, clonotype clustering and error correction. Lower-bound total TCR beta diversity was estimated with a nonparametric unseen species model using Euler transformation. TCRdb took the public reads, trimmed them with fastp at Q25, ran MiXCR for clone calling and kept in-frame beta chains. Under each unique CDR3 protein, matching rows form one entry showing the most common genes and DNA. TCRdb, not the original authors, processed these V and J calls. This sample is represented by about 780,000 distinct CDR3 sequences; about half of them were singletons. Of the sample, 15% to 20% falls within the top ten clones.

The CDR3 spans 14 residues, from the cysteine through the phenylalanine. The only DNA kept is the CDR3, 42 bases in frame from the first base. At the junction V is shortened by 6 bases and J by 0 bases, with 12 bases in between. From a lookup of the germline V gene, CDR1 and CDR2 are SQVTM and ANQGSEA. The sequence came from a man aged 80 or over in good health. The chain employs TRBV29-1 and TRBJ2-1; tentative D gene TRBD1, with 5 bases matching. The sequencing sample was made of blood. CDR3 reads: CSVIQEPSYNEQFF. The sequence in DNA is TGCAGCGTGATACAGGAGCCCTCCTACAATGAGCAGTTCTTC.